This T cell receptor beta chain derives from a study of cytomegalovirus exposure and HLA in healthy donors. Study conclusions and caveats: Equally common other TCR beta chains were less clonally expanded than HLA-associated ones, a later analysis found. Confirmation in vitro established that a few CMV-associated chains were specific for CMV antigens. TCR beta sequences numbering under 20,000 were associated with HLA alleles at 0.05 false discovery rate in a later analysis. The authors judged a highly shared variant cluster likely a sequencing artifact.

Of note for this clone: Antigen unknown.

The trim removed 4 bases at V and 4 bases at J, leaving 4 bases unmatched. The CDR3 consists of 13 residues. Germline V gene lookup returns CDR1 SGHDT and CDR2 YYEEEE. With 60 Vbeta and 13 Jbeta primers, the PCR was carried out. Using immunoSEQ multiplex PCR, the repertoire was profiled, and TCRdb retains in-frame clones only, with some absent. This sample yields fewer than 200,000 clones, of which approximately 85% are seen a single time; less than 2.5% belongs to the top ten. The sample was PBMCs. This TCR came from a man younger than 35 in good health and CMV-seropositive. This chain connects TRBV5-6 to TRBJ1-2; 7 nucleotides align to TRBD1. The CDR3 coding sequence is TGTGCCAGCAGCCTGGGACAGATCTATGGCTACACCTTC. It is translated as CASSLGQIYGYTF.